This T cell receptor beta chain was recovered during a study of blood T cell repertoires in COVID-19. In the study overall: The United States, Italy and Spain provided the acute and convalescent COVID-19 samples. The cDNA or gDNA used as material had been derived from T cells, B-cell-depleted T cells, or PBMCs.

In the source study's methods: Reference gene primer amplification in the assay estimated nucleated cell counts. The method was immunoSEQ multiplex PCR; TCRdb's version includes in-frame clones alone and lacks a portion of them. V and J calls and clone size are as listed in that table; D and trimming were resolved from the DNA. Among 130,000 to 150,000 clones listed, roughly nine tenths were seen once. Patients at the Seattle site were enrolled during active infection and followed longitudinally. Trimming took off 2 bases at V and 1 base at J, with 11 bases between the two ends. CDR3 size: 16 residues. Germline V gene data show CDR1 as KGHSH and CDR2 as LQKENI.

Sequencing was done on a sample of peripheral blood. The TCR sequence derives from a man aged 18 to 30 with COVID-19, enrolled during active disease. The gene calls are TRBV18 and TRBJ2-2, with no clear D. CDR3 sequence: CASSPNRQLNTGELFF. The CDR3 DNA follows: TGTGCCAGCTCACCAAATCGCCAACTGAACACCGGGGAGCTGTTTTTT.